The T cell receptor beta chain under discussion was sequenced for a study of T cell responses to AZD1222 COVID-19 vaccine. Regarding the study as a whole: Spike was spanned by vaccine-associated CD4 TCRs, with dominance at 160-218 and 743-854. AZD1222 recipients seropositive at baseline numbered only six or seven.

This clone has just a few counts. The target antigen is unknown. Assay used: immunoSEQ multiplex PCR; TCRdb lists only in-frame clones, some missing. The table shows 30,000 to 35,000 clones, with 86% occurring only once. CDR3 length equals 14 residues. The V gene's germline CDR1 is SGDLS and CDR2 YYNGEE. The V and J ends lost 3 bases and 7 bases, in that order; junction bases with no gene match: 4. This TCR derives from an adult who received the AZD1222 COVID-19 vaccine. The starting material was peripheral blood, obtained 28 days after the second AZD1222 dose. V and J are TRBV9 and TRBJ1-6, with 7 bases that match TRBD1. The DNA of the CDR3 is TGTGCCAGCAGCGCCGGGACAGAGAATTCACCCCTCCACTTT. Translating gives CASSAGTENSPLHF.